Presented here are 16 T cell receptor beta chains from one specimen sequenced in a study of fetal regulatory T cell absence and autoimmunity. TCRdb's copy holds only in-frame clones and misses some; the assay was immunoSEQ multiplex PCR. The sample has around 100,000 clones; approximately 79% are singletons. The sample was pancreas tissue. These receptors were collected from a male donor with IPEX syndrome.

V usage is TRBV18 and J usage is TRBJ1-2; 7 bases match TRBD1. The CDR3 runs to 13 residues. Germline V gives CDR1 KGHSH, CDR2 LQKENI. V lost 2 bases to trimming and J lost 4 bases; unmatched junction nucleotides: 1. The CDR3 spells CASSPRQGYGYTF. The CDR3 bases are TGTGCCAGCTCACCAAGACAGGGCTATGGCTACACCTTC.

V usage is TRBV27 and J usage is TRBJ2-7; D remains ambiguous. Germline-derived CDR1 and CDR2 are MNHEY and SMNVEV (reference sequence). The V gene lost 3 bases and the J gene lost 7 bases, with 19 bases spanning the gap. The length of the CDR3 is 15 residues. The CDR3 nucleotides read TGTGCCAGCAGTTTGGGGTCAGGACCATTGGGGGAGCAGTACTTC. Protein sequence: CASSLGSGPLGEQYF.

This clone has just a few counts. The chain has TRBV19 and TRBJ1-1, with D possibly TRBD1 on 5 matching bases. The CDR3 is made up of 15 amino acids. Between the trimmed V and J ends, which lost 5 bases and 1 base, there was a span of 14 bases. CDR1 and CDR2 (germline): LNHDA, SQIVND (reference sequence). CDR3: CASSPPGRANTEAFF. DNA for the CDR3: TGTGCCAGTAGTCCTCCAGGGAGGGCGAACACTGAAGCTTTCTTT.

This chain connects TRBV14 to TRBJ2-6, with D perhaps matching TRBD2 (5 bases). Germline-derived CDR1 and CDR2 are SGHDN and FVKESK. The CDR3 contains 16 residues. Trimming left V 4 bases short and J 0 bases short, with 10 bases between. The CDR3 DNA is TGTGCCAGCAGCCCCCTAGGGAGCTCTGGGGCCAACGTCCTGACTTTC. This gives the protein CASSPLGSSGANVLTF.

J is TRBJ2-6 and V is TRBV27; unclear D gene. Trimming removed 5 bases at V and 2 bases at J, with 7 bases between. Germline assignment: CDR1 MNHEY and CDR2 SMNVEV (reference sequence). This CDR3 is 14 amino acids long. As DNA, the CDR3 is TGTGCCAGCAGTCTCTGGGCTGGGGCCAACGTCCTGACTTTC. It encodes CASSLWAGANVLTF. Full variable domain (rest looked up from reference TRBV27 and TRBJ2-6): EAQVTQNPRYLITVTGKKLTVTCSQNMNHEYMSWYRQDPGLGLRQIYYSMNVEVTDKGDVPEGYKVSRKEKRNFPLILESPSPNQTSLYFCASSLWAGANVLTFGAGSRLTVL.

V is TRBV5-4 and J is TRBJ1-6, with 8 bases identical to TRBD1. Germline values: CDR1 SGHNT, CDR2 YYREEE (reference sequence). The ends lost 2 bases at V and 4 bases at J; junction bases unmatched: 11. The CDR3 has 18 residues. The CDR3: CASSFTGQGGGYNSPLHF. CDR3 sequence (DNA): TGTGCCAGCAGCTTCACCGGACAGGGCGGCGGGTATAATTCACCCCTCCACTTT.

The rearrangement uses TRBV13 and TRBJ2-2, with TRBD1 matching over 8 bases. The germline V gene has CDR1 PRHDT and CDR2 FYEKMQ (reference sequence). The CDR3 runs to 13 residues. V was clipped by 8 bases and J by 6 bases; unmatched bases: 5. The CDR3 protein is CASSQGGPGELFF. The CDR3 nucleotides are TGTGCCAGCTCACAGGGGGGACCCGGGGAGCTGTTTTTT.

This chain joins TRBV6-5 and TRBJ2-2; 10 nucleotides line up with TRBD1. There are 15 residues in the CDR3. Trimming at V came to 6 bases and at J to 6 bases, leaving 7 bases not matched to a gene. Germline V gene lookup returns CDR1 MNHEY and CDR2 SVGAGI. CDR3 sequence: CASRTGTGDAGELFF. The DNA for the CDR3 is TGTGCCAGCAGAACCGGGACAGGGGATGCCGGGGAGCTGTTTTTT.

This clone was recorded a few times. V gene TRBV11-3 combines with J gene TRBJ1-1; 7 nucleotides match TRBD1. The CDR3 extends over 15 amino acids. The germline V gene has CDR1 SGHNT and CDR2 YENEEA. Trimming took 4 bases from V and 0 from J; bases not matched to a gene: 5. CDR3 nucleotide sequence: TGTGCCAGCAGCTCAGAGGGACAGATGAACACTGAAGCTTTCTTT. This codes for CASSSEGQMNTEAFF.

This sequence joins TRBV2 and TRBJ2-7; D unclear. Germline lookup yields CDR1 SNHLY and CDR2 FYNNEI. The CDR3 contains 13 residues. The V and J ends lost 3 bases and 1 base respectively, with 7 bases between them. Here the CDR3 reads CASSDGMSYEQYF. CDR3 DNA sequence: TGTGCCAGCAGTGATGGCATGTCCTACGAGCAGTACTTC.

The chain combines TRBV9 with TRBJ2-2; 8 bases align to TRBD2. With V trimmed by 0 bases and J by 8 bases, 6 bases remained unmatched. The CDR3 length is 15 residues. Germline V gives CDR1 SGDLS, CDR2 YYNGEE. CDR3 region: CASSVVPGGAGELFF. The CDR3 nucleotides read TGTGCCAGCAGCGTAGTGCCCGGGGGGGCGGGGGAGCTGTTTTTT.

The chain recombines TRBV4-3 with TRBJ2-1, with D perhaps given as TRBD1 or TRBD2 (5 bases each). CDR3 length: 14 amino acids. Germline CDR1 LGHNA, CDR2 YSLEER. V lost 4 bases and J lost 0, with 7 bases in between. The CDR3: CASSPGLSYNEQFF. The CDR3 nucleotides are TGCGCCAGCAGCCCGGGGCTCTCCTACAATGAGCAGTTCTTC.

This rearrangement joins TRBV11-2 to TRBJ1-5; D may be TRBD1 (6 bases). Trimming removed 1 base from V and 9 bases from J, with 13 bases in between. Per germline, CDR1 SGHAT and CDR2 FQNNGV. This CDR3 comprises 14 residues. CDR3 nucleotides: TGTGCCAGCAGCTTAGTCGGGGGGGGCCGGCCCCAGCATTTT. Its translation: CASSLVGGGRPQHF.

The J gene is TRBJ2-3, the V gene TRBV4-2; D is undetermined. Trimming stripped 0 bases from V and 0 bases from J, with 1 base between. Germline V CDR1 and CDR2: LGHNA, YNFKEQ. The CDR3 contains 13 residues. The CDR3 loop is CASSQDSTDTQYF. CDR3 nucleotides: TGTGCCAGCAGCCAAGACAGCACAGATACGCAGTATTTT.

The V and J genes are TRBV9 and TRBJ2-1, with D perhaps matching TRBD2 (6 bases). V gave up 4 bases and J gave up 7 bases, with 27 bases separating them. The length of the CDR3 is 18 residues. The germline gives CDR1 SGDLS, CDR2 YYNGEE. The CDR3 DNA reads as TGTGCCAGCAGCCCCCCCCTCACCGGGACTTATAGAGGGAATGAGCAGTTCTTC. Residues: CASSPPLTGTYRGNEQFF.

This chain's CDR3 is CASSEAQPQHF. DNA for the CDR3: TGTGCCAGCAGTGAAGCCCAACCCCAGCATTTT. The V gene is TRBV6-5, the J gene TRBJ1-5; D remains ambiguous. The length of the CDR3 is 11 residues. Germline V gene lookup returns CDR1 MNHEY and CDR2 SVGAGI. Trimming pared 5 bases from V and 10 bases from J, leaving 9 bases between.